One and the same sample provided the 15 T cell receptor beta chains below, sequenced in a study of early T cells in non-severe SARS-CoV-2 infection. TCRdb re-analysed the 5' RACE reads in MiXCR, keeping a single row per CDR3 protein. The sample contains tens of thousands of distinct CDR3 sequences, around 13% of which appear only once. Sequencing was performed on whole blood. The receptors here all came from an adult who was a healthcare worker with PCR-confirmed SARS-CoV-2 infection or an uninfected control (not recorded which).

This clonotype was detected ten times or more. The chain couples TRBV7-9 to TRBJ1-1; the D gene is possibly TRBD1 (6 bases). The CDR3 has 14 residues. Germline V gene lookup returns CDR1 SEHNR and CDR2 FQNEAQ (reference sequence). V lost 5 bases and J 4 bases, leaving 14 bases between the germline ends. The CDR3 coding sequence is TGTGCCAGCAGCCGACAGGAATGGGGCACTGAAGCTTTCTTT. It codes for CASSRQEWGTEAFF.

This clonotype was found many times. The CDR3 region has the DNA TGTGCCAGCAGCCTTCGACAGTCCCTAACAGATACGCAGTATTTT. Residues: CASSLRQSLTDTQYF. V is TRBV7-9 and J is TRBJ2-3, with D possibly matching TRBD1 (5 bases). This CDR3 region has 15 residues. CDR1 and CDR2 from the germline V gene are SEHNR and FQNEAQ (reference sequence). Trimming shortened V by 5 bases and J by 3 bases, and 15 bases separated the two germline ends.

V gene TRBV12-3 or TRBV12-4 combines with J gene TRBJ1-5; 11 bases line up with TRBD1. The CDR3 extends over 15 amino acids. V trimming: 6 bases; J trimming: 4 bases; junction bases outside the gene matches: 5. The CDR3 protein is CASSRDRGVNQPQHF. In DNA form, the CDR3 reads TGTGCCAGCAGCCGGGACAGGGGGGTGAATCAGCCCCAGCATTTT.

This clonotype is judged medium-sized. This chain joins TRBV4-3 and TRBJ1-4; 7 bases fit TRBD1. J was trimmed by 0 bases and V by 3 bases; bases with no gene match: 4. Germline V gene sequence: CDR1 LGHNA, CDR2 YSLEER. CDR3 length: 16 residues. DNA for the CDR3: TGCGCCAGCAGCCATGGGACAGCCGCAACTAATGAAAAACTGTTTTTT. Translated: CASSHGTAATNEKLFF.

This chain links TRBV6-2 or TRBV6-3 with TRBJ2-3; D gene uncertain. Trimming took off 4 bases at V and 4 bases at J, with 3 bases between the two ends. This CDR3 is 11 amino acids long. Germline CDR1 reads MNHEY; CDR2 reads SVGEGT. The CDR3 reads CASSFADTQYF. As DNA, the CDR3 is TGTGCCAGCAGTTTTGCAGATACGCAGTATTTT.

J is TRBJ2-7 and V is TRBV10-3; possible D gene TRBD2, 6 bases. Germline V gene lookup returns CDR1 ENHRY and CDR2 SYGVKD. The CDR3 is 16 amino acids. V was pared by 3 bases and J by 1 base, with 16 bases between. CDR3 residues: CAISEGGTSRSYEQYF. CDR3 coding DNA: TGTGCCATCAGTGAAGGCGGGACCTCGAGATCCTACGAGCAGTACTTC.

CDR3 sequence: CASSGDRGWETEAFF. The CDR3 nucleotides are TGTGCCAGCAGCGGCGACAGGGGCTGGGAGACTGAAGCTTTCTTT. V usage is TRBV5-5 and J usage is TRBJ1-1, with 8 bases matching TRBD1. Germline values: CDR1 SGHKS, CDR2 YYEKEE (reference sequence). Trimming took 4 bases from V and 5 from J; bases not matched to a gene: 10. This CDR3 is 15 amino acids long.

The rearrangement uses TRBV6-5 and TRBJ1-2, with D possibly being TRBD1 (5 bases). CDR3 length: 16 amino acids. CDR1 is MNHEY and CDR2 is SVGAGI in the germline V gene. Trimming removed 6 bases from V and 4 bases from J, with 21 bases in between. The CDR3 nucleotides are TGTGCCAGCAGAAGGGGTATCAGGTGGCAGCGCTATGGCTACACCTTC. It encodes CASRRGIRWQRYGYTF.

This chain uses TRBV7-9 with TRBJ2-3; D not certain. The CDR3 is made up of 14 amino acids. The V gene lost 3 bases and the J gene lost 2 bases, with 9 bases spanning the gap. The V gene's germline CDR1 is SEHNR and CDR2 FQNEAQ (reference sequence). CDR3 in DNA: TGTGCCAGCAGCTTTCTAGACCACACAGATACGCAGTATTTT. This codes for CASSFLDHTDTQYF.

V is TRBV10-2 and J is TRBJ2-3; D gene uncertain. The germline gives CDR1 WSHSY, CDR2 SAAADI. V dropped 6 bases and J dropped 6 bases, with 7 bases sitting between them. The CDR3 extends over 11 amino acids. CDR3 in amino acids: CASRPGDTQYF. CDR3 DNA sequence: TGCGCCAGCAGGCCAGGTGATACGCAGTATTTT.

At least ten counts were recorded for this clonotype. This chain uses TRBV11-2 with TRBJ2-7; 11 nucleotides agree with TRBD2. Germline CDR1 SGHAT, CDR2 FQNNGV. This CDR3 has 16 amino acids. Germline trimming cut 3 bases from V and 7 bases from J; bases unmatched to any gene: 11. The CDR3 region has the DNA TGTGCCAGCAGCTTGGGGGTCACTAGCGGGGGTTTTGAGCAGTACTTC. Translation: CASSLGVTSGGFEQYF.

V gene TRBV19 combines with J gene TRBJ1-5; 7 positions agree with TRBD1. This CDR3 is 15 amino acids long. Germline lookup yields CDR1 LNHDA and CDR2 SQIVND (reference sequence). Losses at the gene ends were 4 bases for V and 4 bases for J; bases not matched to a gene: 7. CDR3 amino acids: CASSRRQGWNQPQHF. The DNA for the CDR3 is TGTGCCAGTAGTAGGAGACAGGGTTGGAATCAGCCCCAGCATTTT.

The chain is built from TRBV4-1 and TRBJ1-4; D gene uncertain. The CDR3 spans 13 residues. Trimming stripped 4 bases from V and 4 bases from J, with 7 bases between. Germline V CDR1 and CDR2: MGHRA, YSYEKL. CDR3: CASSLSRNEKLFF. CDR3 DNA: TGCGCCAGCAGCCTCTCCCGTAATGAAAAACTGTTTTTT.

The chain uses TRBV7-9 and TRBJ1-1; perhaps TRBD1 as D (5 bases). This CDR3 has 15 amino acids. Germline loops: CDR1 SEHNR, CDR2 FQNEAQ (reference sequence). V lost 5 bases to trimming and J lost 0 bases, with 13 bases between them. For the CDR3, the DNA is TGTGCCAGCAGCCCACAGGTACACATGAACACTGAAGCTTTCTTT. This codes for CASSPQVHMNTEAFF.

Turning to this clonotype: This is likely a read error, given that the CDR3 carries no conserved phenylalanine or tryptophan at its end. This rearrangement joins TRBV7-9 to TRBJ2-5; D remains unclear. The V end was cut by 5 bases, the J end by 2 bases, with 9 bases between. The V gene's germline CDR1 is SEHNR and CDR2 FQNEAQ (reference sequence). The CDR3 spans 13 residues. The CDR3 nucleotides are TGTGCCAGCAGCCCCTTGGGTCAAGAGACCCAGTACCTC. Translating gives CASSPLGQETQYL.